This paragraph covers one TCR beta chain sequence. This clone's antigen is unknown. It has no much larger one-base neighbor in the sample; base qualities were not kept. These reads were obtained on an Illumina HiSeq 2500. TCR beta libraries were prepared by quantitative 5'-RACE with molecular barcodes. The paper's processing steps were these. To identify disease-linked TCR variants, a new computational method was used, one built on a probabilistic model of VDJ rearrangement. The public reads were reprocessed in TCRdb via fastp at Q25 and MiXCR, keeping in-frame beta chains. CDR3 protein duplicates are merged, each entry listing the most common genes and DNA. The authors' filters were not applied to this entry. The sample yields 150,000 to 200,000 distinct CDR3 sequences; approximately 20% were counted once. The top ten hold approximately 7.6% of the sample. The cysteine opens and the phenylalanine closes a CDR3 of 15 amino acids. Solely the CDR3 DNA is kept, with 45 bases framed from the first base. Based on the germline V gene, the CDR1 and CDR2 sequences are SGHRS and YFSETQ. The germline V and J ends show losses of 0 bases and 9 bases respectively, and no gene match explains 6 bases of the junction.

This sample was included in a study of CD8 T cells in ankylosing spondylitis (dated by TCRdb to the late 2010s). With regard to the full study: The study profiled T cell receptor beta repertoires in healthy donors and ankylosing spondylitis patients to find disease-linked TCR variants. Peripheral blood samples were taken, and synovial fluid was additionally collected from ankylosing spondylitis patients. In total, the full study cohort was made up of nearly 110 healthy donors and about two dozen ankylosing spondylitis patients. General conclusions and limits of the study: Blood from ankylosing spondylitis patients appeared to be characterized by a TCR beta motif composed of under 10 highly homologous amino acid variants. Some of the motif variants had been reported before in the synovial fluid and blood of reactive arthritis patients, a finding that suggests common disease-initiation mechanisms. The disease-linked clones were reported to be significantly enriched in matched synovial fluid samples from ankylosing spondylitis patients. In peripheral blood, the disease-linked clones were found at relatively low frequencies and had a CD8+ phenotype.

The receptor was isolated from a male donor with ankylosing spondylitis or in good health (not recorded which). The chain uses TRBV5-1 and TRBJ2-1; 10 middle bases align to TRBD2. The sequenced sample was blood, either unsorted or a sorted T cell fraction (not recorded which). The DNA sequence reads TGCGCCAGCAGCTTGGCCTCAGCGGGAGGGCTTGAGCAGTTCTTC. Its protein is CASSLASAGGLEQFF. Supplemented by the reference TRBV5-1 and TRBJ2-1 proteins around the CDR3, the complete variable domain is KAGVTQTPRYLIKTRGQQVTLSCSPISGHRSVSWYQQTPGQGLQFLFEYFSETQRNKGNFPGRFSGRQFSNSRSEMNVSTLELGDSALYLCASSLASAGGLEQFFGPGTRLTVL.